The T cell receptor beta chain under discussion was sequenced for a study of blood T cells in healthy people across ages. This clonotype appeared many times. Germline CDR1 reads SGHRS; CDR2 reads YFSETQ. The CDR3 is 14 amino acids. V was trimmed by 0 bases and J by 6 bases, leaving 13 bases between them. The second PCR ran roughly 6 to 11 cycles with a sample-barcoded 5' primer and J-beta primers. Via MiXCR, TCRdb re-called the 5' RACE reads, giving one row per CDR3 protein. Among some 320,000 distinct CDR3 sequences listed, less than 30% were seen once. This chain joins TRBV5-1 and TRBJ2-7, with D perhaps matching TRBD2 (5 bases). The clonotype originates from a woman aged 70-85 years in good health. Sequencing was performed on blood. CDR3 sequence: CASSLDGSGSEQYF. CDR3 coding DNA: TGCGCCAGCAGCTTGGATGGGAGTGGTTCCGAGCAGTACTTC.